This T cell receptor beta chain was recorded in a study of T-cell reconstitution after alpha-beta-depleted transplantation in children. This clonotype was detected ten times or more. Library preparation (for TCRbeta) was performed with unique molecular identifiers. One entry per CDR3 protein results from TCRdb running MiXCR on the PCR reads. The sample holds about 230,000 distinct CDR3 sequences; about 12% are singletons and the top ten take over 2.5%. Specimen: PBMCs from the stem cell graft donor, collected from the stem cell graft. This clonotype was sampled from a human donor who donated a stem cell graft to a child with acute lymphoblastic leukemia.

CDR3 sequence: CASSLVGGNLGKLFF. For the CDR3, the DNA is TGTGCCAGCAGCTTAGTTGGGGGAAACTTAGGAAAACTGTTTTTT. The rearrangement uses TRBV7-2 and TRBJ1-4, with D maybe TRBD1 (5 bases). The CDR3 is made up of 15 amino acids. The V gene's germline CDR1 is SGHTA and CDR2 FQGNSA. V gave up 1 base and J gave up 10 bases, with 16 bases separating them.